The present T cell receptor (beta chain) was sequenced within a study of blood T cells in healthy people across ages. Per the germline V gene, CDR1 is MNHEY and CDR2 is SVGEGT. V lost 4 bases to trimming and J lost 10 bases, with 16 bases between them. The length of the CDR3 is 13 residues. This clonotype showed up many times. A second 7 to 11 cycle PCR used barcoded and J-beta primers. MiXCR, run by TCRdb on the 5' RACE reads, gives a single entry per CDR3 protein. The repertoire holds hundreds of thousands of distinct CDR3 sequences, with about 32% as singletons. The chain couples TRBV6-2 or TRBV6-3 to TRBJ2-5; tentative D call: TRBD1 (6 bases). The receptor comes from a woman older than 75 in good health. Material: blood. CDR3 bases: TGTGCCAGCAGTTTCCTTCAGGGGAATGACCAGTACTTC. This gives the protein CASSFLQGNDQYF.